The source of this T cell receptor (beta chain) is a study of cytomegalovirus exposure and HLA in healthy donors. From germline, CDR1 is SNHLY and CDR2 FYNNEI. The CDR3 consists of 13 residues. V was clipped by 7 bases and J by 2 bases, with 11 bases between them. Notes on the study in general: Later, an analysis found that common viral pathogens appeared to be linked with several of the most significant clusters.

This PCR relied on a set of 60 Vbeta primers and 13 Jbeta primers. Clones were sequenced by immunoSEQ multiplex PCR, and TCRdb holds only the in-frame ones, with some missing. The table has around 120,000 clones, roughly 76% seen once. About this clone itself: What it binds is not known.

The V call is TRBV2, the J call TRBJ2-5; the D is unclear. The TCR comes from a man aged 50-60 years in good health and CMV-seropositive. Material for sequencing was PBMCs. DNA of the CDR3: TGTGCCAGCAATGCCCAGACTCAAGAGACCCAGTACTTC. It translates to CASNAQTQETQYF.